This T cell receptor (beta chain) was identified during a study of T-cell memory formation after mild COVID-19. Study conclusions and caveats: Memory from before infection featured some responding clones, which suggests cross-reactive memory joined.

One entry per CDR3 protein, called by TCRdb with MiXCR from the 5' RACE reads. The table lists under 250,000 distinct CDR3 sequences, less than 20% of them singletons. Between the trimmed V and J ends, which lost 3 bases and 0 bases, there was a span of 5 bases. Germline CDR1 SQVTM, CDR2 ANQGSEA. The length of the CDR3 is 12 residues. This clonotype was found once. Its antigen is currently unknown. The chain links TRBV29-1 to TRBJ1-1; no firm D call. What was sequenced was PBMCs or a T cell subset sorted from them (not recorded which). The TCR originated in an adult woman who had mild COVID-19 (a few samples of this study predate the infection). Cell type and time point are not known. The CDR3 here is CSVDGMNTEAFF. Here the CDR3 DNA reads TGCAGCGTTGACGGCATGAACACTGAAGCTTTCTTT.